Detailed here is one T cell receptor (beta chain). The antigen is unknown. Selection required adequate fresh-frozen tumor tissue plus more than two years' survival data. This specimen comes from a study of glioma-infiltrating T cells after dendritic cell vaccination. Data came from immunoSEQ multiplex PCR; TCRdb stores just in-frame clones and leaves some out. This sample carries about 92,000 clones, 86% of them seen once, and the ten largest clones take 15% to 19%. Findings of the study overall: Few patients contributed both blood and tumor specimens.

The receptor comes from a human donor with glioblastoma. The source was blood, collected before dendritic cell vaccination.

The DNA of the CDR3 is TGCGCCAGCAGCTGGACAGGGGGCACGAACACCGGGGAGCTGTTTTTT. Translating gives CASSWTGGTNTGELFF. This chain connects TRBV5-1 to TRBJ2-2; 11 bases agree with TRBD1. Germline loops: CDR1 SGHRS, CDR2 YFSETQ. The CDR3 extends over 16 amino acids. Trimming cost V 3 bases and J 0 bases; bases outside gene matches: 1.